This T cell receptor beta chain was sequenced in a study of blood T cell repertoires in COVID-19. The CDR3 spans 14 residues. Germline CDR1 and CDR2: SGHNT and YYREEE (reference sequence). The germline V and J ends were trimmed by 5 bases and 2 bases, with 14 bases remaining between them. Using immunoSEQ multiplex PCR, the repertoire was profiled, and TCRdb retains in-frame clones only, with some absent. The table lists roughly 180,000 clones, approximately 85% of them singletons. Participants were aged about 18 to 89 years, lived in about 26 US areas, and enrolled virtually. The V gene is TRBV5-4, the J gene TRBJ2-7, with TRBD2 as a possible D gene (5 bases). Sequenced: PBMCs or T cells enriched from blood (not recorded which). The sequence derives from a woman aged 25 to 39 who had recovered from COVID-19. The CDR3 is CASSPRGSTYEQYF. CDR3 coding DNA: TGTGCCAGCAGTCCGCGAGGGAGTACCTACGAGCAGTACTTC.